The 8 T cell receptor beta chains listed next were all sequenced from one sample in a study of beta chain features in type 1 diabetes. Expressed TCRB transcripts were sequenced because the entire RNA isolate underwent reverse transcription. The repertoire was sequenced with immunoSEQ multiplex PCR; TCRdb's copy has only in-frame clones and lacks some. Of approximately 330,000 clones listed, about 11% are singletons. The specimen sequenced was naive CD4+ T cells from blood. These receptor sequences come from a woman between 25 and 40 years old in good health.

The CDR3 DNA reads TGTGCCAGCAGCCCTCCACGTGGCCGCTCAAGCACAGATACGCAGTATTTT. Translation gives CASSPPRGRSSTDTQYF. The rearrangement links TRBV14 to TRBJ2-3; no reliable D call. Trimming removed 4 bases from V and 0 bases from J, with 17 bases in between. CDR1 and CDR2 from the germline V gene are SGHDN and FVKESK. The length of the CDR3 is 17 residues. The variable domain in full, with the rest retrieved from reference TRBV14 and TRBJ2-3, is EAGVTQFPSHSVIEKGQTVTLRCDPISGHDNLYWYRRVMGKEIKFLLHFVKESKQDESGMPNNRFLAERTGGTYSTLKVQPAELEDSGVYFCASSPPRGRSSTDTQYFGPGTRLTVL.

DNA for the CDR3: TGTGCCAGCAGTTCAGGGGGCGTGGAGACCCAGTACTTC. This sequence encodes CASSSGGVETQYF. The V call is TRBV27, the J call TRBJ2-5; TRBD1 matches 8 bases. Germline assignment: CDR1 MNHEY and CDR2 SMNVEV (reference sequence). Trimming removed 4 bases from V and 5 bases from J; junction bases left unmatched: 3. The length of the CDR3 is 13 residues.

In regard to this clone: This specimen includes other DNA sequences encoding the same CDR3. The rearrangement joins TRBV28 to TRBJ2-7; possible D gene TRBD2, 6 bases. The V end lost 5 bases, the J end lost 3 bases, and 14 bases lay between the germline ends. The V gene's germline CDR1 is MDHEN and CDR2 SYDVKM. CDR3 size: 14 residues. The DNA of the CDR3 is TGTGCCAGCAGTCCCTCCGGGACTGTCTACGAGCAGTACTTC. It specifies CASSPSGTVYEQYF.

The rearrangement uses TRBV5-1 and TRBJ2-7; 7 nucleotides match TRBD1. V dropped 7 bases and J dropped 3; count of bases not matched to a gene: 10. Germline V gives CDR1 SGHRS, CDR2 YFSETQ. The CDR3 covers 14 residues. The CDR3 here is CASGYQGEGYEQYF. Written as DNA, the CDR3 is TGCGCCAGCGGCTACCAGGGGGAAGGCTACGAGCAGTACTTC.

V usage is TRBV28 and J usage is TRBJ1-2, with 7 bases matching TRBD1. The junction had 9 bases not matched to a gene; V was cut back by 4 bases and J by 4 bases. This CDR3 contains 15 residues. Germline V gene data show CDR1 as MDHEN and CDR2 as SYDVKM. DNA for the CDR3: TGTGCCAGCAGTTCGGGACAGTCGCTCGGCTATGGCTACACCTTC. Translating it yields CASSSGQSLGYGYTF.

The rearrangement joins TRBV7-6 to TRBJ1-2, with 7 bases matching TRBD1. CDR1 and CDR2 (germline): SGHVS, FNYEAQ. The CDR3 consists of 16 residues. With V trimmed by 0 bases and J by 7 bases, 11 bases remained unmatched. This CDR3 is CASSLAAPQGFGGYTF. In DNA, the CDR3 is TGTGCCAGCAGCTTAGCCGCTCCACAGGGGTTCGGTGGCTACACCTTC.

The chain joins TRBV28 to TRBJ1-1, with 12 bases fitting TRBD1. Germline V gene sequence: CDR1 MDHEN, CDR2 SYDVKM. The CDR3 is 14 residues long. Trimming removed 4 bases from V and 7 bases from J; junction bases left unmatched: 4. The CDR3 region is CASSSGTGGVEAFF. CDR3 coding DNA: TGTGCCAGCAGTTCCGGGACAGGGGGCGTTGAAGCTTTCTTT. The entire variable domain, with the rest obtained from reference TRBV28 and TRBJ1-1, is as follows: DVKVTQSSRYLVKRTGEKVFLECVQDMDHENMFWYRQDPGLGLRLIYFSYDVKMKEKGDIPEGYSVSREKKERFSLILESASTNQTSMYLCASSSGTGGVEAFFGQGTRLTVV.

This clone showed up just a few times. This chain uses TRBV7-3 with TRBJ1-1; D is unresolved. V dropped 5 bases and J dropped 5 bases, with 12 bases sitting between them. Germline V gene data show CDR1 as SGHTA and CDR2 as FQGTGA. The CDR3 spans 13 residues. Written as DNA, the CDR3 is TGTGCCAGCAGCCCCCCCGGGGAAACTGAAGCTTTCTTT. It specifies CASSPPGETEAFF. The entire variable domain, with the rest obtained from reference TRBV7-3 and TRBJ1-1, is as follows: GAGVSQTPSNKVTEKGKYVELRCDPISGHTALYWYRQSLGQGPEFLIYFQGTGAADDSGLPNDRFFAVRPEGSVSTLKIQRTERGDSAVYLCASSPPGETEAFFGQGTRLTVV.